This TCR beta chain came from a study of blood T cell repertoires in COVID-19. Across the study: The analysed material was cDNA or gDNA that came from T cells, B-cell-depleted T cells, or PBMCs.

Original data processing: Amplification of reference gene primers was used by the study to estimate nucleated cell counts. Assay used: immunoSEQ multiplex PCR; TCRdb lists only in-frame clones, some missing. V, J and clone size derive from that table, while D and trimming were established from the DNA sequence. The table includes roughly 230,000 clones, 70% to 90% detected once. The J segment lost 3 bases and the V segment lost 5 bases, leaving 9 bases of the junction unmatched. CDR3 length equals 15 residues. Germline lookup yields CDR1 WSHSY and CDR2 SAAADI. Seattle researchers signed up patients amid active infection and tracked them longitudinally.

The clonotype originates from a man between 45 and 60 years old with COVID-19, enrolled during active disease. Input material: peripheral blood. The J gene is TRBJ2-5, the V gene TRBV10-2; TRBD2 matches at 7 bases. The DNA for the CDR3 is TGCGCCAGCAGTCCCGGGCGGGGGAGAGAAGAGACCCAGTACTTC. It codes for CASSPGRGREETQYF.